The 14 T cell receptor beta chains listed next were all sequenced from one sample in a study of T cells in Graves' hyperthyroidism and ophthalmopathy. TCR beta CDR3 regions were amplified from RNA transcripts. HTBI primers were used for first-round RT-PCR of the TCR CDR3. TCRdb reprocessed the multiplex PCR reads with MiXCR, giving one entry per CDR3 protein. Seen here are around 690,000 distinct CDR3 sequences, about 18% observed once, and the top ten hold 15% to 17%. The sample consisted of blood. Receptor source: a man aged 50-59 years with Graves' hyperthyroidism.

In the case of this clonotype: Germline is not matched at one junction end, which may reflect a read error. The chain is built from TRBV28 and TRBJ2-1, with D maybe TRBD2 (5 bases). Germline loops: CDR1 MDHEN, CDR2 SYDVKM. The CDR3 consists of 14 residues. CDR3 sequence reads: CRCQRMSSYNEQFF. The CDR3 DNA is TGCCGATGTCAGCGGATGAGCTCCTACAATGAGCAGTTCTTC.

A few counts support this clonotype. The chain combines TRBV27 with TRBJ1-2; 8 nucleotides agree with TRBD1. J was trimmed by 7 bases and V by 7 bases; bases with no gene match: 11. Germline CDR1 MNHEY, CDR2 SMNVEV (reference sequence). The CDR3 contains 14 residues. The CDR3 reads CASTPLAGGGGYTF. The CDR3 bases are TGTGCCAGCACCCCTCTTGCAGGGGGCGGTGGCTACACCTTC.

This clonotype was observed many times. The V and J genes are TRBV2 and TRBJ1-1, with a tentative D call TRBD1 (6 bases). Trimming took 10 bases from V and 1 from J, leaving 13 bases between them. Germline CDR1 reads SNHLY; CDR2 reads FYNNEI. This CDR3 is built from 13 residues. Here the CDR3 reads CATAMGQNTEAFF. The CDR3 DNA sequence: TGTGCCACCGCGATGGGACAGAACACTGAAGCTTTCTTT.

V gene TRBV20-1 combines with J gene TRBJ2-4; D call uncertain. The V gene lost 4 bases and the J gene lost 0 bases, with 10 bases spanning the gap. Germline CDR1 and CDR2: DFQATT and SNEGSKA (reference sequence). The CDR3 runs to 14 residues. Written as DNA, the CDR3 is TGCAGTGCTAAGGCAGATCTAGCCAAAAACATTCAGTACTTC. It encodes CSAKADLAKNIQYF.

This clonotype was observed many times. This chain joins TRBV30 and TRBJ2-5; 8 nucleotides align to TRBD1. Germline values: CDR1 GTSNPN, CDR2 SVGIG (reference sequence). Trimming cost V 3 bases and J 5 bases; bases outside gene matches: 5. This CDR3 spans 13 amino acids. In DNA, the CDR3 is TGTGCCTGGAGATCAGGGGGCCGGGAGACCCAGTACTTC. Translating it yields CAWRSGGRETQYF.

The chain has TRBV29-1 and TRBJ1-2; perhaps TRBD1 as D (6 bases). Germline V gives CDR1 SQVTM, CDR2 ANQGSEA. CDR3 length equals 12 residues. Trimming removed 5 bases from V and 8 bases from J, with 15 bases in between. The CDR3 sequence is CSVSGKGEGYTF. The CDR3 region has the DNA TGCAGCGTTTCGGGAAAGGGGGAGGGCTACACCTTC.

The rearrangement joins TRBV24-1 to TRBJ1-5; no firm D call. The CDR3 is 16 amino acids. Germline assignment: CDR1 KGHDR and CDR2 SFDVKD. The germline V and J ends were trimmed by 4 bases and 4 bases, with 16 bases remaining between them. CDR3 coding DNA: TGTGCCACCAGTGACCGGGGTGTGGCAGAGAATCAGCCCCAGCATTTT. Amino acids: CATSDRGVAENQPQHF.

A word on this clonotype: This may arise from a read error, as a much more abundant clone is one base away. DNA for the CDR3: TGTGCCAGTAGTACCCCGGGGGGACGGGCGAACAATCAGCCCCAGCATTTT. Amino acid sequence: CASSTPGGRANNQPQHF. The chain combines TRBV19 with TRBJ1-5; tentative D call: TRBD1 (5 bases). This CDR3 is built from 17 residues. Germline loops: CDR1 LNHDA, CDR2 SQIVND (reference sequence). Trimming left V 4 bases short and J 3 bases short, with 19 bases between.

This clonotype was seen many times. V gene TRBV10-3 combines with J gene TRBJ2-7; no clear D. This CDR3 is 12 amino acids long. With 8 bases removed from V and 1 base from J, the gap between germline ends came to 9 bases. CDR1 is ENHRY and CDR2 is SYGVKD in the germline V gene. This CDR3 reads CAIGQWSYEQYF. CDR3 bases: TGTGCCATCGGTCAGTGGTCCTACGAGCAGTACTTC.

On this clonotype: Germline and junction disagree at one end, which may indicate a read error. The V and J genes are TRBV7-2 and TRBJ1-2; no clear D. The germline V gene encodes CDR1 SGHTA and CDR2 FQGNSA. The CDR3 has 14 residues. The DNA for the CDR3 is TGTGCCAACAGCTTATTTCGCGGTGCTGATGGCTACACCTTC. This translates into CANSLFRGADGYTF.

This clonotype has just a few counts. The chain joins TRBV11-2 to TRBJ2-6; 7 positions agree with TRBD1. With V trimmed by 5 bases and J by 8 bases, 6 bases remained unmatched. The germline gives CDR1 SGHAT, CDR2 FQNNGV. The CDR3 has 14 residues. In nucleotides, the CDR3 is TGTGCCAGCAGCCAGGGACAGCCCCCCAACGTCCTGACTTTC. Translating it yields CASSQGQPPNVLTF.

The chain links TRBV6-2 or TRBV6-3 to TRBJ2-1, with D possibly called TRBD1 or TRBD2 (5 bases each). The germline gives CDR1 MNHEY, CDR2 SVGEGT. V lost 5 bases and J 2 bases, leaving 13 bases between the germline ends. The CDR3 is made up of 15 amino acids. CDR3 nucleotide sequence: TGTGCCAGCAGTCCGCCCAGGGAGCCCTACAATGAGCAGTTCTTC. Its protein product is CASSPPREPYNEQFF.

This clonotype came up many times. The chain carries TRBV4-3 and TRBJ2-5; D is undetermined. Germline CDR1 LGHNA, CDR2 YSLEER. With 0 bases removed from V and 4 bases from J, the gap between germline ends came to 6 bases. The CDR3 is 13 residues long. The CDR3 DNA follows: TGCGCCAGCAGCCAAGATCGGCTAGAGACCCAGTACTTC. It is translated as CASSQDRLETQYF.

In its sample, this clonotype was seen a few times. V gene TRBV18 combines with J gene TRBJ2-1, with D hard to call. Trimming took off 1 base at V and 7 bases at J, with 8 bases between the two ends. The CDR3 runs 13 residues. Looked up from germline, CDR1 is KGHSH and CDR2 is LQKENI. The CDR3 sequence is CASSPQGLNEQFF. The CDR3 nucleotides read TGTGCCAGCTCACCACAGGGTTTAAATGAGCAGTTCTTC.